The rows below give T cell receptor beta chains drawn from one sample of a study of cytomegalovirus exposure and HLA in healthy donors. Method: immunoSEQ multiplex PCR; TCRdb's copy keeps in-frame clones and lacks some. Of roughly 180,000 clones detected, roughly 84% appear once; the ten largest clones hold 1% to 1.5%. The sample comprised PBMCs. The origin of the receptors is a girl aged 2 to 10 in good health and CMV-seropositive. The CDR3 runs from the conserved cysteine through the conserved F or W. A D gene is named only where the DNA matches it firmly. A row's size may be missing; if present it is once, few, many or a size class.

v_call,d_call,j_call,clone_size,cdr3_aa,cdr3_nt
TRBV6-5,NA,TRBJ2-4,NA,CASSQTGVGLYF,TGTGCCAGCAGTCAAACAGGCGTTGGGCTATACTTC
TRBV6-5,NA,TRBJ2-1,NA,CASSFYGSRNEQFF,TGTGCCAGCAGTTTTTACGGGAGTAGAAATGAGCAGTTCTTC
TRBV19,NA,TRBJ2-7,NA,CASSILGYEQYF,TGTGCCAGTAGTATACTAGGCTACGAGCAGTACTTC
TRBV7-8,NA,TRBJ1-2,NA,CASSLARGHVGNGYTF,TGTGCCAGCAGCTTAGCGCGGGGGCACGTAGGTAATGGCTACACCTTC
TRBV19,NA,TRBJ1-2,NA,CASSPQGVYGYTF,TGTGCCAGTAGCCCTCAAGGGGTCTATGGCTACACCTTC
TRBV7-6,NA,TRBJ1-1,few,CASSLGDINTEAFF,TGTGCCAGCAGCTTGGGTGACATTAACACTGAAGCTTTCTTT
TRBV7-9,TRBD2,TRBJ2-7,NA,CASSLDLAASSYEQYF,TGTGCCAGCAGCTTAGATCTAGCGGCGAGCTCCTACGAGCAGTACTTC
TRBV21-1,NA,TRBJ2-1,NA,CASSKVRGSSYNEQFF,TGTGCCAGCAGCAAAGTCCGCGGGAGCTCCTACAATGAGCAGTTCTTC
TRBV18,TRBD1,TRBJ2-6,NA,CASSPRDSLSGANVLTF,TGTGCCAGCTCACCCCGGGACAGCCTCTCTGGGGCCAACGTCCTGACTTTC
TRBV29-1,NA,TRBJ2-1,NA,CSVCLSFGSNEQFF,TGCAGCGTTTGCCTTAGTTTTGGTTCCAATGAGCAGTTCTTC
TRBV5-1,TRBD1,TRBJ1-2,NA,CASSLETGYGYTF,TGCGCCAGCAGCTTGGAGACAGGGTATGGCTACACCTTC
TRBV30,NA,TRBJ2-7,NA,CAWNPGSYEQYF,TGTGCCTGGAACCCGGGCTCCTACGAGCAGTACTTC
TRBV7-3,NA,TRBJ1-2,NA,CASGGGSFYGYTF,TGTGCCAGCGGGGGGGGTTCTTTCTATGGCTACACCTTC
TRBV25-1,NA,TRBJ2-7,NA,CASSEPQGGGITYEQYF,TGTGCCAGCAGTGAGCCTCAAGGGGGTGGAATCACCTACGAGCAGTACTTC
TRBV5-6,NA,TRBJ2-7,few,CASSLVSLYYEQYF,TGTGCCAGCAGCTTGGTGAGTCTATACTACGAGCAGTACTTC
TRBV28,NA,TRBJ1-1,NA,CASSSDIRVGAFF,TGTGCCAGCAGCTCTGATATCCGGGTCGGGGCTTTCTTT
TRBV15,NA,TRBJ2-3,NA,CATSRATSSTDTQYF,TGTGCCACCAGCAGAGCTACCTCTAGCACAGATACGCAGTATTTT
TRBV5-1,TRBD1,TRBJ1-4,NA,CASSGGGQGLNEKLFF,TGCGCCAGCAGCGGTGGGGGACAGGGGCTTAATGAAAAACTGTTTTTT
TRBV4-1,TRBD2,TRBJ2-2,once,CASSQDPRTSGRGELFF,TGCGCCAGCAGCCAAGATCCAAGGACTAGCGGGCGGGGGGAGCTGTTTTTT
TRBV7-8,NA,TRBJ1-5,NA,CASSSRFFGNQPQHF,TGTGCCAGCAGCTCCCGGTTTTTCGGCAATCAGCCCCAGCATTTT
TRBV6-5,TRBD1,TRBJ1-2,NA,CASSYSEGAYGYTF,TGTGCCAGCAGTTACTCGGAGGGGGCCTATGGCTACACCTTC
TRBV28,TRBD2,TRBJ2-1,NA,CASSLATAGGEQFF,TGTGCCAGCAGTTTAGCTACAGCGGGGGGGGAGCAGTTCTTC
TRBV29-1,TRBD1,TRBJ2-7,once,CSGTGGSYEQYF,TGCAGCGGAACAGGGGGATCCTACGAGCAGTACTTC